This T cell receptor beta chain is drawn from a study of CD8+ T cells in alopecia areata. Reverse transcription of extracted RNA yielded cDNA, which provided the sequencing template. Using immunoSEQ multiplex PCR, the repertoire was profiled, and TCRdb retains in-frame clones only, with some absent. The sample holds under 250,000 clones, around 50% seen once. This clone showed up just a few times. Starting from PBMCs, sorting isolated CD4+ and CD8+ T cells. This CDR3 has 13 residues. Trimming pared 0 bases from V and 2 bases from J, leaving 5 bases between. CDR1 and CDR2 from the germline V gene are MGHRA and YSYEKL.

The sample comprised CD8+ T cells sorted from blood. The rearrangement links TRBV4-1 to TRBJ2-7, with D uncertain. The source is a human donor in good health. The CDR3 loop reads CASSQDVTYEQYF. CDR3 in DNA: TGCGCCAGCAGCCAAGATGTGACCTACGAGCAGTACTTC.